This entry lists 7 T cell receptor beta chains sequenced from one sample in a study of identical twins. TCRdb reanalysed the 5' RACE reads using MiXCR and keeps one entry per CDR3 protein. The table shows approximately 220,000 distinct CDR3 sequences, with 6% to 8% occurring only once. The same sample was also used in a study of yellow fever vaccine responses in identical twins.

Sequencing was done on a sample of CD8+ T cells sorted from blood. The receptor set was obtained from a woman aged 18-30 years in good health.

The chain joins TRBV16 to TRBJ2-7; TRBD1 matches at 8 bases. The length of the CDR3 is 15 residues. With 1 base clipped from V and 1 base from J, the junction kept 3 bases outside the gene matches. Per germline, CDR1 KGHSY and CDR2 FQNENV. The CDR3 spells CASSQWNRGSYEQYF. Written as DNA, the CDR3 is TGTGCCAGCAGCCAATGGAACAGGGGGTCCTACGAGCAGTACTTC.

At least ten counts were recorded for this clonotype. The chain joins TRBV24-1 to TRBJ2-2, with a possible D match to TRBD1 (6 bases). The CDR3 has 15 amino acids. Per germline, CDR1 KGHDR and CDR2 SFDVKD. V lost 3 bases, J lost 1 base, and 8 bases lay in between. Written as DNA, the CDR3 is TGTGCCACCAGTGATCTACAGGGGAACACCGGGGAGCTGTTTTTT. It specifies CATSDLQGNTGELFF.

This chain connects TRBV12-3 or TRBV12-4 to TRBJ2-1; D is unclear. The CDR3 has 13 amino acids. With 3 bases removed from V and 7 bases from J, the gap between germline ends came to 10 bases. CDR3 DNA sequence: TGTGCCAGCAGTTTGGTTCAAAGGAATGAGCAGTTCTTC. Encoded protein: CASSLVQRNEQFF.

This clonotype was seen more than once but under ten times. The chain carries TRBV27 and TRBJ2-4, with 10 bases identical to TRBD2. The CDR3 totals 15 residues. V dropped 11 bases and J dropped 2; count of bases not matched to a gene: 9. Per the germline V gene, CDR1 is MNHEY and CDR2 is SMNVEV (reference sequence). The DNA of the CDR3 is TGTGCCTCTCACCCTAGCGGGGGAACCAAAAACATTCAGTACTTC. Protein: CASHPSGGTKNIQYF.

This clonotype has at least ten counts. V is TRBV6-1 and J is TRBJ2-3; 12 bases map to TRBD2. V shed 5 bases, J shed 5 bases, and the junction held 5 bases outside the gene matches. CDR1 MNHNS and CDR2 SASEGT come from the germline V gene. CDR3 length equals 15 residues. The CDR3 spells CASSRLAGDGDTQYF. CDR3 bases: TGTGCCAGCAGTAGACTAGCGGGAGATGGAGATACGCAGTATTTT.

Ten or more counts support this clonotype. The chain links TRBV9 to TRBJ2-7, with TRBD2 identical over 12 bases. The trim removed 1 base at V and 3 bases at J, leaving 2 bases unmatched. The CDR3 spans 15 residues. The germline V gene encodes CDR1 SGDLS and CDR2 YYNGEE. The CDR3 nucleotides are TGTGCCAGCAGCGTAACGGGACTAGCGGGCTACGAGCAGTACTTC. Protein sequence: CASSVTGLAGYEQYF.

Many counts were recorded for this clonotype. The chain couples TRBV7-9 to TRBJ1-2; D is possibly TRBD1 (6 bases). Looked up from germline, CDR1 is SEHNR and CDR2 is FQNEAQ (reference sequence). The CDR3 totals 16 residues. V was cut by 5 bases and J by 4 bases, with 20 bases left in between. Here the CDR3 reads CASSVRGDGVFYGYTF. The CDR3 DNA is TGTGCCAGCAGCGTAAGGGGGGACGGAGTCTTCTATGGCTACACCTTC.